One sample yielded the 14 T cell receptor beta chains listed below, sequenced in a study of glioma-infiltrating T cells. Amplification of TCR alpha and beta CDR3 regions from RNA used iRepertoire nested multiplex PCR. From the multiplex PCR reads, TCRdb called clonotypes with MiXCR, one entry per CDR3 protein. Of about 180,000 distinct CDR3 sequences listed, around 40% were seen once; the top ten hold 5.2%. Sequences were obtained from glioma tissue, nonneoplastic brain tissue, or PBMCs (not recorded which). These receptors were taken from a human donor with low-grade glioma or glioblastoma, undergoing nonglioma brain surgery, or in good health (not recorded which).

A word on this clonotype: A clone one base away is much larger, so this may be a read error. The chain links TRBV7-6 to TRBJ2-3; perhaps TRBD2 as D (5 bases). The CDR3 contains 15 residues. Germline V lookup: CDR1 SGHVS, CDR2 FNYEAQ. V was pared by 5 bases and J by 6 bases, with 18 bases between. CDR3 amino acids: CASSGRLLRSDTQYF. For the CDR3, the DNA is TGTGCCAGCAGCGGGAGACTACTAAGGAGCGATACGCAGTATTTT.

Many counts were recorded for this clonotype. J is TRBJ2-3 and V is TRBV20-1, with 15 bases identical to TRBD2. Germline values: CDR1 DFQATT, CDR2 SNEGSKA (reference sequence). The J segment lost 1 base and the V segment lost 6 bases, leaving 8 bases of the junction unmatched. The CDR3 has 17 residues. The DNA of the CDR3 is TGCAGTGCCCTCGGACTAGCGGGAGGGCCGGGCACAGATACGCAGTATTTT. It encodes CSALGLAGGPGTDTQYF.

About this clonotype: Because the CDR3 is missing its conserved closing phenylalanine or tryptophan, this is likely a read error. This rearrangement joins TRBV27 to TRBJ2-1, with a tentative D call TRBD2 (6 bases). This CDR3 comprises 17 residues. Germline lookup yields CDR1 MNHEY and CDR2 SMNVEV (reference sequence). The CDR3 spells CASSLYGRRSSYNEQFL. The CDR3 nucleotides read TGTGCAAGCAGTTTATACGGGAGAAGGAGCTCCTACAATGAGCAGTTCCTC.

This sequence joins TRBV20-1 and TRBJ2-7; possibly TRBD2 for D (6 bases). CDR3 length: 14 residues. Germline CDR1 reads DFQATT; CDR2 reads SNEGSKA (reference sequence). V lost 5 bases and J 7 bases, leaving 21 bases between the germline ends. The CDR3 region is CSAAEALATIEQYF. The CDR3 nucleotides are TGCAGTGCTGCGGAGGCCCTAGCGACGATAGAGCAGTACTTC.

A word on this clonotype: At one boundary the junction diverges from the germline segment, which might be a read error. The CDR3 DNA is TGTGCTAGTTGTTTGGGACAGGGGAACACCGGGGAGCTGTTTTTT. It is translated as CASCLGQGNTGELFF. The chain joins TRBV12-5 to TRBJ2-2; 9 bases map to TRBD1. Germline V lookup: CDR1 LGHNT, CDR2 FRNRAP. The CDR3 covers 15 residues.

DNA for the CDR3: TGTGCCAGCAGCCAAGGGGTAGCGGGCGCCTACGAGCAGTACTTC. Translation gives CASSQGVAGAYEQYF. The chain employs TRBV3-1 and TRBJ2-7; 7 bases line up with TRBD2. Germline loops: CDR1 LGHDT, CDR2 YNNKEL (reference sequence). V was pared by 1 base and J by 2 bases, with 5 bases of the junction left unmatched. The CDR3 has 15 residues.

This clonotype occurred a few times. The chain carries TRBV7-2 and TRBJ2-3, with D perhaps matching TRBD2 (5 bases). CDR1 is SGHTA and CDR2 is FQGNSA in the germline V gene. The CDR3 has 17 amino acids. V lost 10 bases and J 1 base, leaving 24 bases between the germline ends. The CDR3 nucleotides are TGTGCCACCGCTCCCACTGTAACGGACGGGGGCACAGATACGCAGTATTTT. Translating gives CATAPTVTDGGTDTQYF.

This clonotype appeared many times. V and J are TRBV10-3 and TRBJ2-5; tentatively, D is TRBD2 (7 bases). The CDR3 runs 13 residues. V lost 9 bases and J 2 bases, leaving 13 bases between the germline ends. From germline, CDR1 is ENHRY and CDR2 SYGVKD. The CDR3 spells CAIAAGQQETQYF. DNA for the CDR3: TGTGCCATTGCAGCGGGACAACAAGAGACCCAGTACTTC.

Regarding this clonotype: This sequence may be a read error, since a much larger clone differs from it by one base. The chain is built from TRBV28 and TRBJ2-2; D gene unclear. Trimming took off 2 bases at V and 10 bases at J, with 5 bases between the two ends. Germline V gene sequence: CDR1 MDHEN, CDR2 SYDVKM. The CDR3 has 11 amino acids. The CDR3 is CASSLEVELFF. CDR3 DNA sequence: TGTGCCAGCAGTTTAGAGGTGGAGCTGTTTTTT.

For this clonotype: A read error may be the cause here, since a much bigger clone is one base away. The V and J genes are TRBV5-4 and TRBJ1-4; D is possibly TRBD1 (5 bases). This CDR3 is 15 amino acids long. The V gene's germline CDR1 is SGHNT and CDR2 YYREEE (reference sequence). The CDR3 is CASILAGPSEDQLFF. CDR3 bases: TGTGCCAGCATCTTGGCGGGACCTTCCGAGGATCAACTGTTTTTT.

Note on this clonotype: One end of the junction is discordant with germline, which a read error may explain. The genes are TRBV28 and TRBJ1-2; the D is unclear. This CDR3 is built from 12 residues. Germline values: CDR1 MDHEN, CDR2 SYDVKM. DNA of the CDR3: TGTGCCAGCAGTTTCGCCGTCTATGGCTACGCCTTC. Residues: CASSFAVYGYAF.

The chain combines TRBV19 with TRBJ1-5; no clear D gene. The CDR3 consists of 16 residues. Trimming took 2 bases from V and 3 from J, leaving 14 bases between them. Germline values: CDR1 LNHDA, CDR2 SQIVND (reference sequence). The CDR3 region has the DNA TGTGCCAGTAGTATATACGACGGACGGAACAATCAGCCCCAGCATTTT. Protein sequence: CASSIYDGRNNQPQHF. Variable domain in full (rest from reference TRBV19 and TRBJ1-5): DGGITQSPKYLFRKEGQNVTLSCEQNLNHDAMYWYRQDPGQGLRLIYYSQIVNDFQKGDIAEGYSVSREKKESFPLTVTSAQKNPTAFYLCASSIYDGRNNQPQHFGDGTRLSIL.

This clonotype was detected only a few times. The chain employs TRBV19 and TRBJ2-1; D not certain. V was clipped by 5 bases and J by 0 bases, with 11 bases between them. Germline values: CDR1 LNHDA, CDR2 SQIVND (reference sequence). The CDR3 sequence is 15 residues long. The CDR3 spells CASSSPFASYNEQFF. For the CDR3, the DNA is TGTGCCAGTAGTTCCCCGTTTGCCTCCTACAATGAGCAGTTCTTC.

This clonotype was observed many times. The chain couples TRBV6-6 to TRBJ2-1; 7 nucleotides match TRBD1. Germline CDR1 MNHNY, CDR2 SVGAGI (reference sequence). The CDR3 sequence is 15 residues long. J lost 6 bases, V lost 2 bases, and 7 bases had no gene match. CDR3: CASSYQVSGGNEQFF. CDR3 nucleotide sequence: TGTGCCAGCAGTTACCAGGTGTCAGGGGGCAATGAGCAGTTCTTC.